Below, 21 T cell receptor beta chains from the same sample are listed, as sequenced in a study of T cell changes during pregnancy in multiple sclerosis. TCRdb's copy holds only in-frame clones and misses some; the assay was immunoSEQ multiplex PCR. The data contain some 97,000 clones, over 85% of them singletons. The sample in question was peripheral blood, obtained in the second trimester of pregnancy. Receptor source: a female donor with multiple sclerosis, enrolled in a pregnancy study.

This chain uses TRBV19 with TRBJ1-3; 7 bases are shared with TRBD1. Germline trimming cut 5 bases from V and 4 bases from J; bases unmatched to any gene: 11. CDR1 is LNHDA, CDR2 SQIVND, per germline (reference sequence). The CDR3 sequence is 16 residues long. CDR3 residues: CASSVTGDRRGNTIYF. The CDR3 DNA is TGTGCCAGTAGTGTCACAGGGGACCGACGCGGAAACACCATATATTTT.

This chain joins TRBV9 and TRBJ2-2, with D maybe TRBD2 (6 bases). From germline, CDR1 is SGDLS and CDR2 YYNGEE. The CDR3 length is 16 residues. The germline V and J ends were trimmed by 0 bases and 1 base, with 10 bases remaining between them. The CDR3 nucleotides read TGTGCCAGCAGCGTAGAGGGTAGCGGGAACACCGGGGAGCTGTTTTTT. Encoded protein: CASSVEGSGNTGELFF.

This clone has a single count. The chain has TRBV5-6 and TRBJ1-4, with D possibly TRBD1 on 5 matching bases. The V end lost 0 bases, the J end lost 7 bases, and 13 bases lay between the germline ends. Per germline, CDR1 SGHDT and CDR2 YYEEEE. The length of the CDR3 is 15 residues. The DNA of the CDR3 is TGTGCCAGCAGCTTGGATTCTGGTAGGGGTGAAAAACTGTTTTTT. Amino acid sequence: CASSLDSGRGEKLFF.

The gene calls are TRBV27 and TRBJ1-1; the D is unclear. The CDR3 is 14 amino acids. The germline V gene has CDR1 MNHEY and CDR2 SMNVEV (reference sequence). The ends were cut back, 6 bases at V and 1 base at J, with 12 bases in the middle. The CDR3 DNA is TGTGCCAGCAGGGCCCTCGGGAGGAACACTGAAGCTTTCTTT. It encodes CASRALGRNTEAFF.

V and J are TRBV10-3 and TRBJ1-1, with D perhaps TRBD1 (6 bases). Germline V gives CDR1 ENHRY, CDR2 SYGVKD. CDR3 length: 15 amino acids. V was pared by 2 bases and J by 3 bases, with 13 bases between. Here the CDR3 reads CAISEATGTHTEAFF. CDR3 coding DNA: TGTGCCATCAGTGAGGCGACAGGAACGCACACTGAAGCTTTCTTT.

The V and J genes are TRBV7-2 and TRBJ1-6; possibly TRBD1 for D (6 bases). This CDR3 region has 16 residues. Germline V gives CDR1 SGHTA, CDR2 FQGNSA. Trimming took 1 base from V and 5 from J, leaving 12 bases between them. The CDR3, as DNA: TGTGCCAGCAGCTTAGTCTCAGGGGCGGATAATTCACCCCTCCACTTT. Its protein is CASSLVSGADNSPLHF.

This chain's CDR3 is CASSEGGQGSYGYTF. The CDR3 nucleotides read TGTGCCAGCAGTGAAGGGGGACAGGGAAGCTATGGCTACACCTTC. The chain has TRBV2 and TRBJ1-2; 9 nucleotides match TRBD1. V dropped 1 base and J dropped 4; count of bases not matched to a gene: 4. This CDR3 contains 15 residues. Germline V gene lookup returns CDR1 SNHLY and CDR2 FYNNEI.

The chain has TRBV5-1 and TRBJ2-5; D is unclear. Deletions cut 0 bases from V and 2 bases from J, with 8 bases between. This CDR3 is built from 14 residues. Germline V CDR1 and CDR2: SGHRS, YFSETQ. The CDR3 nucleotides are TGCGCCAGCAGCTTGGCAACAATACAAGAGACCCAGTACTTC. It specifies CASSLATIQETQYF.

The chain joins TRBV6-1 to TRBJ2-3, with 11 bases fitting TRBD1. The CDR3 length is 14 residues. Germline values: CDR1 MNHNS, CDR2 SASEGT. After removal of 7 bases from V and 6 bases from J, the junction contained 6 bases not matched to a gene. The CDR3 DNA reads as TGTGCCAGCACGTGGACAGGGGGCGCGGATACGCAGTATTTT. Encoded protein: CASTWTGGADTQYF.

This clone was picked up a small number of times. CDR3 amino acids: CASSLDPGDYGYTF. DNA of the CDR3: TGCGCCAGCAGCTTGGACCCCGGGGACTATGGCTACACCTTC. The V gene is TRBV5-1, the J gene TRBJ1-2, with D unresolved. With 0 bases removed from V and 3 bases from J, the gap between germline ends came to 9 bases. The CDR3 covers 14 residues. Germline CDR1 reads SGHRS; CDR2 reads YFSETQ.

The chain's CDR3 is CASSFGNQPQHF. In DNA form, the CDR3 reads TGTGCCAGCAGCTTCGGCAATCAGCCCCAGCATTTT. The rearrangement uses TRBV7-2 and TRBJ1-5; no firm D call. Trimming removed 3 bases at V and 2 bases at J, with 2 bases between. The CDR3 is made up of 12 amino acids. CDR1 and CDR2 (germline): SGHTA, FQGNSA.

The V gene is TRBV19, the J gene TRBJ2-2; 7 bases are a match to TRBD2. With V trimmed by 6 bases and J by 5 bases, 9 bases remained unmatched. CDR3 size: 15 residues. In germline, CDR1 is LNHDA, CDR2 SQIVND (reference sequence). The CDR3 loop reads CASRTGGRGTGELFF. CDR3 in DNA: TGTGCCAGTAGGACGGGCGGGAGAGGAACCGGGGAGCTGTTTTTT.

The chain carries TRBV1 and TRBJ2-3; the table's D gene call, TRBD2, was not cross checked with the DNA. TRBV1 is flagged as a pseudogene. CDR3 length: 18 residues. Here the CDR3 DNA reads TGCACCAGCAGCCCCTCCCGGACTAGCGGTCCTTATAGGGATACGCAGTATTTT. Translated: CTSSPSRTSGPYRDTQYF.

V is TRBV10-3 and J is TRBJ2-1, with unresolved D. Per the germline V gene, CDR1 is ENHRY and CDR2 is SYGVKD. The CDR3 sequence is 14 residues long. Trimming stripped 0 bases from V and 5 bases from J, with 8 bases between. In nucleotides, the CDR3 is TGTGCCATCAGTGAGTCGAGTTATGACAATGAGCAGTTCTTC. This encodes CAISESSYDNEQFF.

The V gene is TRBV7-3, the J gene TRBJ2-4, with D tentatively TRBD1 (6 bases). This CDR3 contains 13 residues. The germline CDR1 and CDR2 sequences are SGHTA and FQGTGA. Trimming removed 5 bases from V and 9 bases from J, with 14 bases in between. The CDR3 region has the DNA TGTGCCAGCAGCACGGGGTTAGGGGGCATTCAGTACTTC. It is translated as CASSTGLGGIQYF.

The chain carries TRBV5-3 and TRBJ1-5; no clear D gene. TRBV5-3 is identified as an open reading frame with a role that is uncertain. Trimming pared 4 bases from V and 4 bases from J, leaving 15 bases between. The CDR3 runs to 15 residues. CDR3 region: CARSHAPGGNQPQHF. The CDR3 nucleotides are TGTGCCAGAAGCCATGCCCCGGGAGGGAATCAGCCCCAGCATTTT.

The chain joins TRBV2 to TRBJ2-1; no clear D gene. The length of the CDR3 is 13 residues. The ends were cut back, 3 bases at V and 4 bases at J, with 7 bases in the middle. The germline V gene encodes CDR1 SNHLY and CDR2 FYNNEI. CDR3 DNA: TGTGCCAGCAGTGATCGGCGGTACAATGAGCAGTTCTTC. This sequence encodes CASSDRRYNEQFF.

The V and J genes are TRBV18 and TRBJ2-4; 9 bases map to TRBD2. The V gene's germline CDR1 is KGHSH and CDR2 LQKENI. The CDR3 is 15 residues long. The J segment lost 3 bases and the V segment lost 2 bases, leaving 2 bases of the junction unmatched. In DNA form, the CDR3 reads TGTGCCAGCTCACCAGCGGGAGGGGGCAAAAACATTCAGTACTTC. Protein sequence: CASSPAGGGKNIQYF. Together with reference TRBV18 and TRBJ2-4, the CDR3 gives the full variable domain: NAGVMQNPRHLVRRRGQEARLRCSPMKGHSHVYWYRQLPEEGLKFMVYLQKENIIDESGMPKERFSAEFPKEGPSILRIQQVVRGDSAAYFCASSPAGGGKNIQYFGAGTRLSVL.

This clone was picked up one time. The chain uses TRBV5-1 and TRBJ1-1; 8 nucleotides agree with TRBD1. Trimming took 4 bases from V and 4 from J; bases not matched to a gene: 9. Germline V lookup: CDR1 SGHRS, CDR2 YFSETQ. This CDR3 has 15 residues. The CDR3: CASSPTGGVGTEAFF. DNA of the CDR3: TGCGCCAGCAGCCCTACAGGGGGAGTTGGCACTGAAGCTTTCTTT.

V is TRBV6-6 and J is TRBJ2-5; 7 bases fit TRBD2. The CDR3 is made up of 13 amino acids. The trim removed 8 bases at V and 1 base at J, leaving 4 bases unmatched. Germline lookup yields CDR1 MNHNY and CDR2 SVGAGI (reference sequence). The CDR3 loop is CASSAGLQETQYF. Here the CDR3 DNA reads TGTGCCAGCTCAGCGGGACTCCAAGAGACCCAGTACTTC.

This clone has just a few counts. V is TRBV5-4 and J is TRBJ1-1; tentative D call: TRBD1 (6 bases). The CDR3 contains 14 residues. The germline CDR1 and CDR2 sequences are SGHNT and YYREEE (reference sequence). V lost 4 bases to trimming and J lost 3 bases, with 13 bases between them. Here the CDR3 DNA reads TGTGCCAGCAGCCGACAGGTTGGGGACACTGAAGCTTTCTTT. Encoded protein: CASSRQVGDTEAFF.